Shown below are 30 T cell receptor beta chains from a single sample sequenced in a study of T cells after yellow fever vaccination. TCRdb independently ran MiXCR on the 5' RACE reads; one entry per CDR3 protein. Of approximately 180,000 distinct CDR3 sequences in the sample, 6.2% are singletons; the top ten hold 2.5% to 3.5%. The sequenced sample was CD4+ T cells sorted from PBMCs, obtained on the day of the first yellow fever vaccination. The receptors were gathered from a man aged 18 to 35 who received the YFV17D yellow fever vaccine.

This clonotype has ten or more counts. The chain recombines TRBV7-2 with TRBJ2-1; D not resolved. With 3 bases removed from V and 5 bases from J, the gap between germline ends came to 14 bases. Germline CDR1 is SGHTA and CDR2 is FQGNSA. The CDR3 runs to 15 residues. DNA of the CDR3: TGTGCCAGCAGCTTGAAGGCTGGTTCTAACAATGAGCAGTTCTTC. Translation: CASSLKAGSNNEQFF.

The genes are TRBV14 and TRBJ2-7, with a tentative D call TRBD2 (5 bases). CDR1 SGHDN and CDR2 FVKESK come from the germline V gene. This CDR3 is 13 amino acids long. With 4 bases removed from V and 5 bases from J, the gap between germline ends came to 12 bases. CDR3 in amino acids: CASSPSGTDEQYV. The CDR3, as DNA: TGTGCCAGCAGCCCCAGCGGAACTGACGAGCAGTACGTC.

This clonotype was counted many times. The V call is TRBV4-3, the J call TRBJ2-1; 11 bases are shared with TRBD1. Germline V gene lookup returns CDR1 LGHNA and CDR2 YSLEER. V lost 1 base to trimming and J lost 0 bases; unmatched junction nucleotides: 11. This CDR3 is 20 amino acids long. The DNA for the CDR3 is TGCGCCAGCAGCCAAGTCCCGGGGGGCGGGACAGGGGGCTCCTACAATGAGCAGTTCTTC. Amino acids: CASSQVPGGGTGGSYNEQFF.

This clonotype appeared a few times. The CDR3 DNA is TGCAGTGCTAGAGGGGTCCCCAGGGGAAAAGGGGACACTGAAGCTTTCTTT. Its translation is CSARGVPRGKGDTEAFF. This chain links TRBV20-1 with TRBJ1-1; D possibly corresponds to TRBD1 (6 bases). V lost 1 base and J 3 bases, leaving 21 bases between the germline ends. The CDR3 contains 17 residues. Germline V gives CDR1 DFQATT, CDR2 SNEGSKA (reference sequence).

This clonotype was detected ten times or more. The chain uses TRBV20-1 and TRBJ1-1; 8 nucleotides match TRBD1. Per germline, CDR1 DFQATT and CDR2 SNEGSKA (reference sequence). The CDR3 has 14 residues. J was trimmed by 1 base and V by 6 bases; bases with no gene match: 7. CDR3 sequence (DNA): TGCAGTGCACCACCCGGGACAGGGAACACTGAAGCTTTCTTT. Protein: CSAPPGTGNTEAFF.

In this sample, this clonotype turned up many times. The gene calls are TRBV24-1 and TRBJ2-1; 8 nucleotides agree with TRBD1. This CDR3 is 14 amino acids long. Per germline, CDR1 KGHDR and CDR2 SFDVKD. Unmatched junction bases numbered 7, after V lost 5 bases and J lost 8 bases. CDR3 loop: CATSATGVGDEQFF. DNA of the CDR3: TGTGCCACCAGTGCGACAGGGGTAGGCGATGAGCAGTTCTTC.

This clonotype has ten or more counts. The gene calls are TRBV20-1 and TRBJ2-4, with 9 bases matching TRBD2. This CDR3 is 15 amino acids long. Trimming cost V 0 bases and J 6 bases; bases outside gene matches: 6. Germline V gives CDR1 DFQATT, CDR2 SNEGSKA (reference sequence). The CDR3 region is CSARDFGLALNIQYF. DNA for the CDR3: TGCAGTGCTAGAGATTTCGGACTAGCGTTAAACATTCAGTACTTC.

This clonotype appeared many times. The gene calls are TRBV18 and TRBJ2-1, with a tentative D call TRBD1 (6 bases). CDR1 is KGHSH, CDR2 LQKENI, per germline. Trimming removed 4 bases at V and 8 bases at J, with 18 bases between. There are 15 residues in the CDR3. In nucleotides, the CDR3 is TGTGCCAGCTCACGCAACAGGGTAGATCGAGATGAGCAGTTCTTC. It is translated as CASSRNRVDRDEQFF.

In its sample, this clonotype was seen many times. The CDR3 loop reads CASSLDGGSEAFF. The CDR3 DNA is TGTGCCAGCAGCTTAGACGGCGGGTCTGAAGCTTTCTTT. This sequence joins TRBV7-9 and TRBJ1-1; no clear D. The germline V and J ends were trimmed by 1 base and 6 bases, with 9 bases remaining between them. The germline V gene has CDR1 SEHNR and CDR2 FQNEAQ (reference sequence). The CDR3 runs to 13 residues.

This clonotype was counted many times. The chain carries TRBV5-1 and TRBJ2-1; no reliable D call. Germline loops: CDR1 SGHRS, CDR2 YFSETQ. The CDR3 covers 12 residues. V shed 1 base and J shed 6 bases, with 5 bases lying between them. This CDR3 is CASSLLVNEQFF. Here the CDR3 DNA reads TGCGCCAGCAGCTTGTTAGTCAATGAGCAGTTCTTC.

Details on this clonotype: This may stem from a read error, because a much larger clone lies one nucleotide away. This chain uses TRBV6-5 with TRBJ2-7; the D is unclear. CDR3 length equals 15 residues. Germline V lookup: CDR1 MNHEY, CDR2 SVGAGI. CDR3 loop: CASSSTPALSYEHYF. Here the CDR3 DNA reads TGTGCCAGCAGTTCGACTCCAGCCCTCTCCTACGAGCATTACTTC.

Many counts were recorded for this clonotype. The chain couples TRBV24-1 to TRBJ2-1, with a possible D match to TRBD2 (5 bases). Germline assignment: CDR1 KGHDR and CDR2 SFDVKD. The CDR3 has 14 amino acids. Trimming pared 5 bases from V and 5 bases from J, leaving 12 bases between. This chain's CDR3 is CATSAGLPNNEQFF. In DNA, the CDR3 is TGTGCCACCAGTGCCGGACTGCCGAACAATGAGCAGTTCTTC.

This clonotype was found a few times. J is TRBJ2-1 and V is TRBV7-3, with a tentative D call TRBD2 (5 bases). The CDR3 totals 15 residues. Trimming stripped 5 bases from V and 0 bases from J, with 11 bases between. Germline V gene data show CDR1 as SGHTA and CDR2 as FQGTGA. CDR3 amino acids: CASSQVTSSYNEQFF. CDR3 coding DNA: TGTGCCAGCAGCCAAGTAACTAGCTCCTACAATGAGCAGTTCTTC.

This clonotype was seen at least ten times. The chain links TRBV12-3 or TRBV12-4 to TRBJ1-1; TRBD1 aligns across 11 bases. V shed 7 bases and J 4 bases; nucleotides not matched to a gene: 5. The CDR3 has 14 residues. The CDR3 DNA reads TGTGCCAGCACCACGGGACAGGGGGTCACTGAAGCTTTCTTT. Translated: CASTTGQGVTEAFF.

This clonotype was seen repeatedly, ten times or more. This rearrangement joins TRBV6-5 to TRBJ2-5; D uncertain. The CDR3 runs 13 residues. V lost 0 bases to trimming and J lost 5 bases, with 7 bases between them. Per the germline V gene, CDR1 is MNHEY and CDR2 is SVGAGI. CDR3 protein: CASSYSALETQYF. DNA of the CDR3: TGTGCCAGCAGTTACTCGGCTCTTGAGACCCAGTACTTC.

The genes are TRBV4-3 and TRBJ2-3, with 10 bases lining up with TRBD2. The CDR3 covers 17 residues. V was pared by 0 bases and J by 5 bases, with 8 bases of the junction left unmatched. Germline V lookup: CDR1 LGHNA, CDR2 YSLEER. The CDR3 region is CASSQEIKRGGIDTQYF. In nucleotides, the CDR3 is TGCGCCAGCAGCCAAGAGATCAAGCGGGGGGGCATAGATACGCAGTATTTT.

This clonotype was recorded many times. The rearrangement joins TRBV4-3 to TRBJ2-1; 7 positions agree with TRBD2. The CDR3 is 15 residues long. V shed 0 bases, J shed 6 bases, and the junction held 5 bases outside the gene matches. Germline loops: CDR1 LGHNA, CDR2 YSLEER. Here the CDR3 reads CASSQDATSPNEQFF. The CDR3 DNA reads TGCGCCAGCAGCCAAGATGCGACTAGCCCCAATGAGCAGTTCTTC.

In its sample, this clonotype was seen many times. The chain couples TRBV29-1 to TRBJ2-3; 7 nucleotides agree with TRBD2. Germline V gene data show CDR1 as SQVTM and CDR2 as ANQGSEA. This CDR3 is built from 12 residues. V shed 3 bases and J 6 bases; nucleotides not matched to a gene: 3. In nucleotides, the CDR3 is TGCAGCGTTGATTACGGGGGGGATACGCAGTATTTT. Its translation: CSVDYGGDTQYF.

The chain recombines TRBV11-2 with TRBJ1-5; D is unclear. Germline lookup yields CDR1 SGHAT and CDR2 FQNNGV. The CDR3 spans 13 residues. V lost 6 bases to trimming and J lost 6 bases, with 12 bases between them. The DNA for the CDR3 is TGTGCCAGCAGTTTTAGCGTATTTCAGCCCCAGCATTTT. It codes for CASSFSVFQPQHF. Full variable domain (missing parts from reference TRBV11-2 and TRBJ1-5): EAGVAQSPRYKIIEKRQSVAFWCNPISGHATLYWYQQILGQGPKLLIQFQNNGVVDDSQLPKDRFSAERLKGVDSTLKIQPAKLEDSAVYLCASSFSVFQPQHFGDGTRLSIL.

This clonotype was counted many times. The chain joins TRBV7-2 to TRBJ1-6; D gene uncertain. Germline CDR1 SGHTA, CDR2 FQGNSA. This CDR3 is built from 15 residues. Trimming removed 7 bases from V and 7 bases from J, with 17 bases in between. CDR3 in amino acids: CASTLVSGGNSPLHF. CDR3 coding DNA: TGTGCCAGCACCCTTGTTTCAGGCGGGAATTCACCCCTCCACTTT.

In its sample, this clonotype was seen many times. The V gene is TRBV6-5, the J gene TRBJ1-1, with D uncertain. Germline assignment: CDR1 MNHEY and CDR2 SVGAGI. The V end was cut by 3 bases, the J end by 3 bases, with 8 bases between. CDR3 length equals 13 residues. The CDR3 DNA is TGTGCCAGCAGTTATCAAATGGACACTGAAGCTTTCTTT. Amino acids: CASSYQMDTEAFF.

This clonotype was seen at least ten times. The chain links TRBV5-1 to TRBJ2-3; possibly TRBD2 for D (6 bases). The CDR3 runs to 15 residues. The V and J ends lost 1 base and 0 bases respectively, with 9 bases between them. The V gene's germline CDR1 is SGHRS and CDR2 YFSETQ. The CDR3 DNA sequence: TGCGCCAGCAGCTTGTCCGGGGGAAGCACAGATACGCAGTATTTT. This translates into CASSLSGGSTDTQYF.

This chain uses TRBV5-1 with TRBJ1-1, with no clear D. This CDR3 has 15 residues. The germline gives CDR1 SGHRS, CDR2 YFSETQ. Trimming removed 0 bases from V and 4 bases from J, with 13 bases in between. This CDR3 reads CASSLGGPQPTEAFF. CDR3 nucleotide sequence: TGCGCCAGCAGCTTGGGTGGGCCGCAACCCACTGAAGCTTTCTTT.

The chain uses TRBV5-1 and TRBJ2-7; TRBD1 aligns across 9 bases. The V gene end was trimmed by 3 bases and the J gene end by 5 bases; junction bases not matched to a gene: 9. Germline CDR1 reads SGHRS; CDR2 reads YFSETQ. The CDR3 is 15 amino acids. Here the CDR3 reads CASSSIRDRDNEQYF. Written as DNA, the CDR3 is TGCGCCAGCAGCTCCATCCGGGACAGGGACAACGAGCAGTACTTC. The full variable domain, rest sourced from reference TRBV5-1 and TRBJ2-7, is KAGVTQTPRYLIKTRGQQVTLSCSPISGHRSVSWYQQTPGQGLQFLFEYFSETQRNKGNFPGRFSGRQFSNSRSEMNVSTLELGDSALYLCASSSIRDRDNEQYFGPGTRLTVT.

V is TRBV10-3 and J is TRBJ2-7; D is possibly TRBD2 (7 bases). CDR3 length equals 13 residues. The V gene lost 10 bases and the J gene lost 3 bases, with 16 bases spanning the gap. Germline CDR1 and CDR2: ENHRY and SYGVKD. CDR3 DNA sequence: TGTGCCACACGCGCGGGGGCTAACTACGAGCAGTACTTC. Its translation is CATRAGANYEQYF.

This clonotype has ten or more counts. J is TRBJ1-2 and V is TRBV18; no definite D call. Germline CDR1 and CDR2: KGHSH and LQKENI. Trimming took 3 bases from V and 2 from J, leaving 7 bases between them. This CDR3 spans 13 amino acids. DNA for the CDR3: TGTGCCAGCTCACCGTATAGGAACTATGGCTACACCTTC. This codes for CASSPYRNYGYTF.

The chain links TRBV5-4 to TRBJ2-7; D is unresolved. From germline, CDR1 is SGHNT and CDR2 YYREEE (reference sequence). Trimming removed 3 bases at V and 0 bases at J, with 7 bases between. The CDR3 has 13 residues. The CDR3 DNA reads as TGTGCCAGCAGCTCGGGCCCCTCCTACGAGCAGTACGTC. As protein: CASSSGPSYEQYV.

This clonotype was picked up many times. The V call is TRBV11-2, the J call TRBJ2-1; D is unresolved. This CDR3 spans 14 amino acids. Trimming took off 5 bases at V and 7 bases at J, with 15 bases between the two ends. Germline V gene data show CDR1 as SGHAT and CDR2 as FQNNGV. The CDR3 DNA is TGTGCCAGCAGCCCTACCGGTAGGAAAAATGAGCAGTTCTTC. It translates to CASSPTGRKNEQFF.

This clonotype was detected many times. The CDR3 DNA reads as TGTGCCAGCACCGCCCAAGGATTCTCCATATACGAGCAGTACGTC. Its translation is CASTAQGFSIYEQYV. The rearrangement links TRBV28 to TRBJ2-7; D gene ambiguous. CDR1 MDHEN and CDR2 SYDVKM come from the germline V gene. Between the trimmed V and J ends, which lost 7 bases and 4 bases, there was a span of 20 bases. This CDR3 is 15 amino acids long.

J is TRBJ2-5 and V is TRBV6-5; no reliable D call. Per germline, CDR1 MNHEY and CDR2 SVGAGI. This CDR3 is 15 amino acids long. V lost 2 bases and J 5 bases, leaving 15 bases between the germline ends. The CDR3: CASSYGPDDLETQYF. The CDR3 DNA reads as TGTGCCAGCAGTTACGGGCCAGACGACCTGGAGACCCAGTACTTC.